The rows below give T cell receptor beta chains drawn from one sample of a study of blood T cell repertoires in COVID-19. TCRdb's table, derived via immunoSEQ multiplex PCR, lists solely in-frame clones and lacks some. The data contain some 110,000 clones, approximately 90% of them singletons. Sequenced sample: peripheral blood. These receptors all stem from a man between 35 and 55 years old with acute or convalescent COVID-19. CDR3s leave out the opening cysteine and the closing phenylalanine or tryptophan.

>TRBV5-6|TRBJ1-2
ASSTGGGYGYT
>TRBV30|TRBJ2-2
AWSKARGTGELF
>TRBV4-2|TRBJ2-1
ASSQDRGGEQF
>TRBV5-1|TRBJ2-1
ASSLGWTRDEQF
>TRBV5-4|TRBJ1-2
ASSSPGRGNYGYT
>TRBV19|TRBJ1-4
ASSFGTANEKLF
>TRBV19|TRBJ2-3
ASGSTGTDTQY
>TRBV7-8|TRBJ1-6
ASSKTGPNSPLH
>TRBV12-5|TRBJ1-2
ASGLTTTNYGYT
>TRBV20-1|TRBJ1-2
SARDRGYT
>TRBV3-1/TRBV3-2|TRBJ2-7
ASSPEAGGEQY
>TRBV24-1|TRBJ2-5
ATSDGGLAGAETQY
>TRBV5-4|TRBJ1-1
ASSPYRAMNTEAF
>TRBV7-2|TRBJ1-2
ASSSPPTFLYT
>TRBV7-9|TRBJ1-3
ASSLGGQGAGNTIY
>TRBV2|TRBJ1-6
ASSERTGLNSPLH
>TRBV6-5|TRBJ1-2
ASSRDRAQVYGYT
>TRBV12-3/TRBV12-4|TRBJ2-7
ASARGLPYEQY
>TRBV4-1|TRBJ1-3
ASSQAGGSFIGTIY
>TRBV6-2/TRBV6-3|TRBJ2-2
ASSHYRGSNTGELF
>TRBV5-1|TRBJ1-2
ASSLGGPDRVGGYT
>TRBV19|TRBJ1-1
ASSVGGQNTEAF
>TRBV30|TRBJ1-2
AWSVYREGYT
>TRBV15|TRBJ2-3
ATSRDLGRTDTQY
>TRBV7-2|TRBJ1-1
ASSFRHSMNTEAF
>TRBV18|TRBJ1-1
ASSPKGGTEAF
>TRBV30|TRBJ1-1
AWSANFNGGEAF
>TRBV7-2|TRBJ1-1
ASSSYLDTEAF